Following are 29 T cell receptor beta chains from one sample sequenced in a study of shared clonotypes between healthy human individuals. Clones were read by immunoSEQ multiplex PCR, and TCRdb kept only the in-frame ones, dropping some. The sample lists about 560,000 clones; around 76% were seen once. Sequencing input: PBMCs. The origin of the receptors is a woman aged 40 to 50 in good health. Some clones in this sample may be carry-over from other donors' samples.

This rearrangement joins TRBV28 to TRBJ1-1; D unclear. The germline gives CDR1 MDHEN, CDR2 SYDVKM. CDR3 length equals 15 residues. Trimming removed 1 base at V and 4 bases at J, with 13 bases between. The CDR3 sequence: CASSLLRGTGTEAFF. CDR3 DNA: TGTGCCAGCAGTTTATTACGGGGAACCGGCACTGAAGCTTTCTTT.

CDR3 in DNA: TGTGCCAGCTCACCACCACAGGGGTCGTCGGGGGCCTACGAGCAGTACTTC. Its protein is CASSPPQGSSGAYEQYF. V usage is TRBV18 and J usage is TRBJ2-7, with D perhaps matching TRBD1 (7 bases). The germline gives CDR1 KGHSH, CDR2 LQKENI. The CDR3 loop spans 17 amino acids. The V end lost 0 bases, the J end lost 2 bases, and 17 bases lay between the germline ends.

Of note for this clone: This sample includes further DNA sequences coding for the same CDR3. This chain uses TRBV5-1 with TRBJ1-5; D not certain. The CDR3 has 13 amino acids. CDR1 SGHRS and CDR2 YFSETQ come from the germline V gene. V was shortened by 2 bases and J by 7 bases, with 10 bases between the two germline ends. In nucleotides, the CDR3 is TGCGCCAGCAGCTTAGATGGGGTCCAGCCCCAGCATTTT. It translates to CASSLDGVQPQHF. Full variable domain (remainder filled in from reference TRBV5-1 and TRBJ1-5): KAGVTQTPRYLIKTRGQQVTLSCSPISGHRSVSWYQQTPGQGLQFLFEYFSETQRNKGNFPGRFSGRQFSNSRSEMNVSTLELGDSALYLCASSLDGVQPQHFGDGTRLSIL.

The chain recombines TRBV6-1 with TRBJ1-5; 8 nucleotides agree with TRBD1. This CDR3 region has 15 residues. Trimming cost V 6 bases and J 2 bases; bases outside gene matches: 6. CDR1 MNHNS and CDR2 SASEGT come from the germline V gene. The CDR3: CASRLDRGGNQPQHF. DNA for the CDR3: TGTGCCAGCAGACTTGACAGGGGAGGCAATCAGCCCCAGCATTTT.

The rearrangement joins TRBV7-3 to TRBJ2-1; a weak D match, TRBD2 (6 bases). The germline V gene encodes CDR1 SGHTA and CDR2 FQGTGA. Trimming shortened V by 1 base and J by 6 bases, and 13 bases separated the two germline ends. CDR3 size: 15 residues. CDR3 loop: CASSLIRGGRNEQFF. The CDR3 region has the DNA TGTGCCAGCAGCTTAATTCGGGGAGGACGCAATGAGCAGTTCTTC.

The rearrangement uses TRBV30 and TRBJ2-5; 10 nucleotides line up with TRBD2. CDR1 and CDR2 (germline): GTSNPN, SVGIG (reference sequence). This CDR3 comprises 15 residues. V lost 3 bases, J lost 0 bases, and 4 bases stayed unmatched. The CDR3 DNA reads TGTGCCTGGAGCCCGGGACTAGCGTACCAAGAGACCCAGTACTTC. Translated, it gives CAWSPGLAYQETQYF.

The rearrangement uses TRBV15 and TRBJ2-1, with 9 bases matching TRBD2. The CDR3 runs 17 residues. Germline V gene sequence: CDR1 LNHNV, CDR2 YYDKDF (reference sequence). The ends lost 3 bases at V and 7 bases at J; junction bases unmatched: 13. The CDR3, as DNA: TGTGCCACCAGCAGGGCCCCCGAGGTAGCGGGAGCTAATGAGCAGTTCTTC. Translation: CATSRAPEVAGANEQFF.

The V gene is TRBV2, the J gene TRBJ2-1; 12 positions match TRBD1. Per the germline V gene, CDR1 is SNHLY and CDR2 is FYNNEI. The J segment lost 7 bases and the V segment lost 7 bases, leaving 11 bases of the junction unmatched. The CDR3 loop spans 16 amino acids. CDR3 sequence reads: CASMEGDRGLWNEQFF. DNA of the CDR3: TGTGCCAGCATGGAGGGGGACAGGGGGCTCTGGAATGAGCAGTTCTTC.

This clone showed up many times. The chain employs TRBV19 and TRBJ1-2, with unresolved D. The CDR3 sequence is 14 residues long. The V end was cut by 6 bases, the J end by 3 bases, with 14 bases between. Per germline, CDR1 LNHDA and CDR2 SQIVND (reference sequence). This CDR3 is CASSHDPLYYGYTF. CDR3 bases: TGTGCCAGTAGCCACGACCCCCTCTACTATGGCTACACCTTC. Combining the CDR3 with reference TRBV19 and TRBJ1-2 gives the whole variable domain DGGITQSPKYLFRKEGQNVTLSCEQNLNHDAMYWYRQDPGQGLRLIYYSQIVNDFQKGDIAEGYSVSREKKESFPLTVTSAQKNPTAFYLCASSHDPLYYGYTFGSGTRLTVV.

The rearrangement uses TRBV9 and TRBJ2-1, with 15 positions matching TRBD2. After removal of 0 bases from V and 7 bases from J, the junction contained 5 bases not matched to a gene. The CDR3 has 17 amino acids. Germline V gene sequence: CDR1 SGDLS, CDR2 YYNGEE. The CDR3 is CASSVESGTSGRNEQFF. The DNA of the CDR3 is TGTGCCAGCAGCGTAGAAAGCGGGACTAGCGGGAGGAATGAGCAGTTCTTC.

The chain couples TRBV18 to TRBJ2-6; TRBD1 matches 11 bases. The V gene's germline CDR1 is KGHSH and CDR2 LQKENI. Germline trimming cut 6 bases from V and 1 base from J; bases unmatched to any gene: 5. The CDR3 spans 17 residues. The CDR3 spells CASSPGQGVSGANVLTF. CDR3 nucleotide sequence: TGTGCCAGCTCCCCGGGACAGGGGGTTTCTGGGGCCAACGTCCTGACTTTC. The complete variable domain, with remaining parts taken from reference TRBV18 and TRBJ2-6, reads NAGVMQNPRHLVRRRGQEARLRCSPMKGHSHVYWYRQLPEEGLKFMVYLQKENIIDESGMPKERFSAEFPKEGPSILRIQQVVRGDSAAYFCASSPGQGVSGANVLTFGAGSRLTVL.

The rearrangement uses TRBV5-1 and TRBJ1-2, with D unresolved. Between the trimmed V and J ends, which lost 1 base and 0 bases, there was a span of 7 bases. The CDR3 runs to 14 residues. From germline, CDR1 is SGHRS and CDR2 YFSETQ. The CDR3 DNA is TGCGCCAGCAGCTTGAACGATCCTAACTATGGCTACACCTTC. Its translation: CASSLNDPNYGYTF.

A note on this clone: This same CDR3 is encoded by further DNA sequences in the sample. The CDR3 sequence: CASSLGLAGVNEQFF. CDR3 nucleotides: TGTGCCAGCAGCTTGGGGCTAGCGGGAGTTAATGAGCAGTTCTTC. The rearrangement joins TRBV5-4 to TRBJ2-1; 10 nucleotides agree with TRBD2. V dropped 0 bases and J dropped 7; count of bases not matched to a gene: 4. This CDR3 comprises 15 residues. Germline V gene data show CDR1 as SGHNT and CDR2 as YYREEE (reference sequence). Variable domain in full (rest from reference TRBV5-4 and TRBJ2-1): ETGVTQSPTHLIKTRGQQVTLRCSSQSGHNTVSWYQQALGQGPQFIFQYYREEENGRGNFPPRFSGLQFPNYSSELNVNALELDDSALYLCASSLGLAGVNEQFFGPGTRLTVL.

The chain combines TRBV25-1 with TRBJ1-1, with D tentatively TRBD1 (5 bases). CDR1 MGHDK and CDR2 SYGVNS come from the germline V gene. Trimming removed 3 bases from V and 9 bases from J, with 14 bases in between. This CDR3 region has 13 residues. As DNA, the CDR3 is TGTGCCAGCAGTGAGTTAGGGGTTTTGAAAGCTTTCTTT. As protein: CASSELGVLKAFF. Using reference TRBV25-1 and TRBJ1-1 for the parts outside the CDR3, the full variable domain is EADIYQTPRYLVIGTGKKITLECSQTMGHDKMYWYQQDPGMELHLIHYSYGVNSTEKGDLSSESTVSRIRTEHFPLTLESARPSHTSQYLCASSELGVLKAFFGQGTRLTVV.

This clone was picked up a small number of times. The rearrangement joins TRBV11-2 to TRBJ2-7; D assignment may be TRBD1 or TRBD2 (6 bases each). The germline V gene encodes CDR1 SGHAT and CDR2 FQNNGV. The CDR3 runs 16 residues. The V end was cut by 1 base, the J end by 3 bases, with 16 bases between. CDR3 sequence reads: CASSLVPGAALYEQYF. CDR3 DNA sequence: TGTGCCAGCAGCTTAGTACCGGGGGCAGCTCTCTACGAGCAGTACTTC. The complete variable domain, with remaining parts taken from reference TRBV11-2 and TRBJ2-7, reads EAGVAQSPRYKIIEKRQSVAFWCNPISGHATLYWYQQILGQGPKLLIQFQNNGVVDDSQLPKDRFSAERLKGVDSTLKIQPAKLEDSAVYLCASSLVPGAALYEQYFGPGTRLTVT.

This chain joins TRBV10-1 and TRBJ2-3; 9 bases are shared with TRBD1. This CDR3 has 17 residues. CDR1 is WNHNN, CDR2 SYGVQD, per germline (reference sequence). Trimming took 5 bases from V and 4 from J; bases not matched to a gene: 13. The CDR3 nucleotides read TGCGCCAGCAGTAAACCGGGACAGGGAGCGGTCGCAGATACGCAGTATTTT. Translating it yields CASSKPGQGAVADTQYF.

CDR3 DNA sequence: TGTGCCAGCAGGGACAGTGGAAGGGAGCCCCAGCATTTT. It codes for CASRDSGREPQHF. The chain employs TRBV6-1 and TRBJ1-5; a possible D gene is TRBD1 (6 bases). The CDR3 spans 13 residues. Germline V gene lookup returns CDR1 MNHNS and CDR2 SASEGT. V was cut by 6 bases and J by 8 bases, with 14 bases left in between.

The CDR3 DNA is TGTGCCAGCAGGGACGACAGGGCAGACACCGGGGAGCTGTTTTTT. It is translated as CASRDDRADTGELFF. This sequence joins TRBV21-1 and TRBJ2-2; the D call of TRBD1 is as the table states it, not checked on the DNA. TRBV21-1 is shown as a pseudogene. The CDR3 has 15 amino acids.

The rearrangement links TRBV28 to TRBJ2-7; D might be TRBD1 (6 bases). This CDR3 has 15 amino acids. In germline, CDR1 is MDHEN, CDR2 SYDVKM. V was trimmed by 6 bases and J by 6 bases, leaving 21 bases between them. The CDR3 here is CASSLGGRSGLEQYF. The CDR3 nucleotides read TGTGCCAGCAGCTTAGGGGGTAGGTCAGGGCTCGAGCAGTACTTC.

This clone was counted between two and nine times. The chain uses TRBV29-1 and TRBJ2-3, with TRBD2 identical over 8 bases. The CDR3 covers 15 residues. The junction had 12 bases not matched to a gene; V was cut back by 7 bases and J by 3 bases. The germline V gene has CDR1 SQVTM and CDR2 ANQGSEA. Here the CDR3 reads CSAGSFSGATDTQYF. CDR3 coding DNA: TGCAGCGCCGGATCCTTTAGCGGGGCGACAGATACGCAGTATTTT.

V is TRBV5-6 and J is TRBJ1-5; D not resolved. CDR1 and CDR2 from the germline V gene are SGHDT and YYEEEE. The CDR3 is 13 residues long. V lost 0 bases and J 6 bases, leaving 7 bases between the germline ends. DNA for the CDR3: TGTGCCAGCAGCTTGGGATGGGGTCAGCCCCAGCATTTT. This gives the protein CASSLGWGQPQHF.

The chain employs TRBV28 and TRBJ1-6; possibly TRBD1 for D (5 bases). Germline V gene lookup returns CDR1 MDHEN and CDR2 SYDVKM. CDR3 length: 14 residues. Between the trimmed V and J ends, which lost 0 bases and 7 bases, there was a span of 7 bases. The CDR3 loop is CASSLWTENSPLHF. CDR3 in DNA: TGTGCCAGCAGTTTATGGACAGAAAATTCACCCCTCCACTTT.

This clone was observed many times. The chain's CDR3 is CASSLGTSGNNEQFF. The CDR3 region has the DNA TGTGCCAGCAGCCTTGGGACTAGCGGGAACAATGAGCAGTTCTTC. The chain recombines TRBV4-2 with TRBJ2-1; 13 bases fit TRBD2. Germline-derived CDR1 and CDR2 are LGHNA and YNFKEQ. Germline trimming cut 4 bases from V and 5 bases from J; bases unmatched to any gene: 2. The CDR3 has 15 residues.

The V and J genes are TRBV7-3 and TRBJ2-1; D possibly matches TRBD1 or TRBD2 (5 bases each). Trimming left V 5 bases short and J 3 bases short, with 14 bases between. CDR1 and CDR2 from the germline V gene are SGHTA and FQGTGA. This CDR3 has 15 amino acids. CDR3: CASSLNNGGYNEQFF. The CDR3 DNA reads as TGTGCCAGCAGCCTCAATAATGGGGGCTACAATGAGCAGTTCTTC.

This clone was found a few times. The chain couples TRBV15 to TRBJ2-5; unclear D gene. This CDR3 is 15 amino acids long. Trimming shortened V by 1 base and J by 4 bases, and 13 bases separated the two germline ends. Germline V CDR1 and CDR2: LNHNV, YYDKDF (reference sequence). The CDR3 sequence: CATSRGFGDLETQYF. CDR3 DNA: TGTGCCACCAGCAGAGGTTTTGGCGATCTAGAGACCCAGTACTTC.

The chain has TRBV19 and TRBJ2-7; 9 nucleotides align to TRBD1. Germline-derived CDR1 and CDR2 are LNHDA and SQIVND (reference sequence). With V trimmed by 5 bases and J by 3 bases, 8 bases remained unmatched. The CDR3 is 15 amino acids. The CDR3 nucleotides are TGTGCCAGTAGTCTACGGACAGGGGCGTACTACGAGCAGTACTTC. This translates into CASSLRTGAYYEQYF.

This rearrangement joins TRBV5-3 to TRBJ2-5; 14 bases are shared with TRBD2. Being an ORF, TRBV5-3 has a function that is uncertain. V gave up 2 bases and J gave up 3 bases; unmatched junction bases: 12. The CDR3 extends over 19 amino acids. CDR3 in DNA: TGTGCCAGAAGCTTACAGAAGCGATCGACTAGCGGGAGGGAAGAGACCCAGTACTTC. This codes for CARSLQKRSTSGREETQYF.

The V call is TRBV5-1, the J call TRBJ2-7; tentative D call: TRBD2 (6 bases). CDR1 and CDR2 from the germline V gene are SGHRS and YFSETQ. There are 13 residues in the CDR3. V was cut by 1 base and J by 5 bases, with 10 bases left in between. CDR3 coding DNA: TGCGCCAGCAGCTTGTATGTAGCGGACGAGCAGTACTTC. This codes for CASSLYVADEQYF.

This clone is a singleton in its sample. The CDR3 spells CASREDGNSNQPQHF. CDR3 sequence (DNA): TGTGCCAGCAGGGAGGACGGGAATAGCAATCAGCCCCAGCATTTT. The chain combines TRBV2 with TRBJ1-5; D gene uncertain. Germline V CDR1 and CDR2: SNHLY, FYNNEI. V dropped 6 bases and J dropped 0 bases, with 12 bases sitting between them. CDR3 length: 15 amino acids.